Included here is one TCR beta chain sequence, with context. Its antigen is unknown. This sample is part of a study of CD8 T cells in ankylosing spondylitis. Molecular-barcoded quantitative 5'-RACE produced these TCR beta libraries. Each CDR3 protein gets one entry after TCRdb re-called the 5' RACE reads with MiXCR. This table holds 350,000 to 450,000 distinct CDR3 sequences, roughly a quarter found once. Study results and limitations: Both synovial fluid and blood in reactive arthritis had previously been reported to carry some motif variants. Disease-linked clones reportedly concentrated significantly in matched ankylosing spondylitis synovial fluid. There was a TCR beta motif, made of 7 or 8 highly homologous variants, that appeared characteristic of ankylosing spondylitis blood.

There are 11 residues in the CDR3. Germline CDR1 DFQATT, CDR2 SNEGSKA (reference sequence). The ends were cut back, 4 bases at V and 6 bases at J, with 7 bases in the middle. Sequencing was carried out using blood, either unsorted or a sorted T cell fraction (not recorded which). This receptor was taken from a male donor with ankylosing spondylitis. The V gene is TRBV20-1, the J gene TRBJ2-4, with D possibly matching TRBD1 (6 bases). CDR3 DNA sequence: TGCAGTGCTACACAGGGAAACATTCAGTACTTC. It encodes CSATQGNIQYF.